This TCR beta chain was identified during a study of human thymus T cells. TCRdb's copy holds only in-frame clones and misses some; the assay was immunoSEQ multiplex PCR. The sample contains fewer than 85,000 clones, around 95% of which appear only once. The thymus was resected at corrective cardiac surgery. Material for sequencing was thymus tissue. The clonotype was recovered from a girl under two years old with a congenital heart defect but otherwise immunologically healthy.

CDR3 residues: CASSIVIAGDTDTQYF. CDR3 nucleotide sequence: TGTGCCAGTAGTATAGTGATAGCGGGAGACACAGATACGCAGTATTTT. The chain uses TRBV19 and TRBJ2-3; TRBD2 aligns across 9 bases. Germline trimming cut 1 base from V and 2 bases from J; bases unmatched to any gene: 4. Germline CDR1 LNHDA, CDR2 SQIVND (reference sequence). The CDR3 is made up of 16 amino acids. Full variable domain (outside the CDR3, taken from reference TRBV19 and TRBJ2-3): DGGITQSPKYLFRKEGQNVTLSCEQNLNHDAMYWYRQDPGQGLRLIYYSQIVNDFQKGDIAEGYSVSREKKESFPLTVTSAQKNPTAFYLCASSIVIAGDTDTQYFGPGTRLTVL.